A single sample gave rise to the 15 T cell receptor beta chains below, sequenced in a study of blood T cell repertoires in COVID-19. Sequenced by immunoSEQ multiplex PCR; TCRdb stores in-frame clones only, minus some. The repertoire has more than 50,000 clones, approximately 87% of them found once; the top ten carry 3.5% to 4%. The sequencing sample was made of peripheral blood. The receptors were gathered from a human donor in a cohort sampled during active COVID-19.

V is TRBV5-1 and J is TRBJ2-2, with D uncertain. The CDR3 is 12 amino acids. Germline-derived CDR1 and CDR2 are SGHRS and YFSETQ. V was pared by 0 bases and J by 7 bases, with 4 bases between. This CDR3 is CASSLVSGELFF. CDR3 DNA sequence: TGCGCCAGCAGCTTGGTGAGCGGGGAGCTGTTTTTT.

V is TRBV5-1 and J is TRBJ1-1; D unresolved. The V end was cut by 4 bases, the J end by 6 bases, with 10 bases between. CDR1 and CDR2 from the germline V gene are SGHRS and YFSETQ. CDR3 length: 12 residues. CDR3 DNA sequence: TGCGCCAGCAGCGCGTCGGGAGCTGAAGCTTTCTTT. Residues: CASSASGAEAFF. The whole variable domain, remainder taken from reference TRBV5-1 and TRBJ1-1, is KAGVTQTPRYLIKTRGQQVTLSCSPISGHRSVSWYQQTPGQGLQFLFEYFSETQRNKGNFPGRFSGRQFSNSRSEMNVSTLELGDSALYLCASSASGAEAFFGQGTRLTVV.

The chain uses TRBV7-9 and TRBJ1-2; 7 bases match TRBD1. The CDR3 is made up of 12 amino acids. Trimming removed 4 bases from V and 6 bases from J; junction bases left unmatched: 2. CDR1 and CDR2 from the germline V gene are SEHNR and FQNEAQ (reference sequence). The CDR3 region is CASSSTGDGYTF. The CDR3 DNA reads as TGTGCCAGCAGCTCCACAGGGGATGGCTACACCTTC.

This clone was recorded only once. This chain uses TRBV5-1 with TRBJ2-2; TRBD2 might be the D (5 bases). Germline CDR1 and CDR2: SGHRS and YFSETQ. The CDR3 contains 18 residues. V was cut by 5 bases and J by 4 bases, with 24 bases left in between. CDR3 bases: TGCGCCAGCAGTCTCTTTGCGGGTATCCCTCTTGGCACCGGGGAGCTGTTTTTT. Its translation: CASSLFAGIPLGTGELFF.

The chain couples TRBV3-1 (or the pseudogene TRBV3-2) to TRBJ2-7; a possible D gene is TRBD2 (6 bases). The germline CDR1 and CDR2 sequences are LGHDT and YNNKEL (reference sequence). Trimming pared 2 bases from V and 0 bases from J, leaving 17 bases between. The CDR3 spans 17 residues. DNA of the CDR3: TGTGCCAGCAGCCAACCCGGGACTTCTCATAACTCCTACGAGCAGTACTTC. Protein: CASSQPGTSHNSYEQYF.

CDR3 sequence (DNA): TGTGCCAGCAGCAACTACAGGGCTCACAATGAAAAACTGTTTTTT. It is translated as CASSNYRAHNEKLFF. This chain uses TRBV7-9 with TRBJ1-4; D possibly corresponds to TRBD1 (6 bases). The V end was cut by 5 bases, the J end by 5 bases, with 15 bases between. The CDR3 is 15 residues long. Germline V gene sequence: CDR1 SEHNR, CDR2 FQNEAQ (reference sequence).

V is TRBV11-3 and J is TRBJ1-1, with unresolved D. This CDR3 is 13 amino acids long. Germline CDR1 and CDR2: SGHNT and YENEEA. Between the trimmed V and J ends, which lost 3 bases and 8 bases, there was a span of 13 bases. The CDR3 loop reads CASSFTTGREAFF. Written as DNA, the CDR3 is TGTGCCAGCAGCTTCACGACTGGGAGAGAAGCTTTCTTT.

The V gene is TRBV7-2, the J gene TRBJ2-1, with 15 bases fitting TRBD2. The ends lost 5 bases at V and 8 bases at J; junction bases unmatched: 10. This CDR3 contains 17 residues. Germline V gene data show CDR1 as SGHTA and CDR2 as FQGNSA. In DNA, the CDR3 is TGTGCCAGCAGCAAACCGGGACTAGCGGGGGGTTTAGATGAGCAGTTCTTC. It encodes CASSKPGLAGGLDEQFF.

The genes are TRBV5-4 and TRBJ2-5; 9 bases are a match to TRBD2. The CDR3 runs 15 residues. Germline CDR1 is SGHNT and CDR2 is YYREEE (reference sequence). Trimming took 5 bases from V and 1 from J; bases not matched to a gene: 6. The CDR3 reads CASSFGLAPQETQYF. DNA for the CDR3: TGTGCCAGCAGTTTTGGACTAGCGCCCCAAGAGACCCAGTACTTC.

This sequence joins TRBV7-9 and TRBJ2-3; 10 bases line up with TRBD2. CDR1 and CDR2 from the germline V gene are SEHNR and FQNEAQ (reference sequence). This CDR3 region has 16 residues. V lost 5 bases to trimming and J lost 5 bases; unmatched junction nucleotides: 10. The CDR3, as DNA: TGTGCCAGCAGCCCCCTGAGCGGGGGGGCGGAAGATACGCAGTATTTT. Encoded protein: CASSPLSGGAEDTQYF.

As DNA, the CDR3 is TGTGCCAGCAGCCGAGGACAGACTAATTCACCCCTCCACTTT. Residues: CASSRGQTNSPLHF. The chain has TRBV5-6 and TRBJ1-6; D may be TRBD1 (6 bases). Trimming left V 4 bases short and J 6 bases short, with 11 bases between. This CDR3 is 14 amino acids long. Germline V CDR1 and CDR2: SGHDT, YYEEEE.

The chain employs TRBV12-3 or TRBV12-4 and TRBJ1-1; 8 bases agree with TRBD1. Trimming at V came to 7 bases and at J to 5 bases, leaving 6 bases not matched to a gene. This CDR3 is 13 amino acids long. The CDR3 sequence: CASILHRGTEAFF. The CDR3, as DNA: TGTGCCAGCATCCTCCACAGGGGGACTGAAGCTTTCTTT.

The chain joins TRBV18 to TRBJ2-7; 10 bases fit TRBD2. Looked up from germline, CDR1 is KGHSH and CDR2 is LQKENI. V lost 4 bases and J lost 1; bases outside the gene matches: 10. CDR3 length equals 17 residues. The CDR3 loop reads CASSRGTGTSASYEQYF. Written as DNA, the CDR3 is TGTGCCAGCTCACGGGGCACCGGGACTAGCGCTTCCTACGAGCAGTACTTC.

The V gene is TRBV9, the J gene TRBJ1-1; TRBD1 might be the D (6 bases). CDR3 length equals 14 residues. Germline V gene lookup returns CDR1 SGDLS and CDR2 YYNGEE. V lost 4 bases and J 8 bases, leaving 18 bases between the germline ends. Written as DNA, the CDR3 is TGTGCCAGCAGCCCCCCGACAGGTTCAGGGGAAGCTTTCTTT. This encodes CASSPPTGSGEAFF.

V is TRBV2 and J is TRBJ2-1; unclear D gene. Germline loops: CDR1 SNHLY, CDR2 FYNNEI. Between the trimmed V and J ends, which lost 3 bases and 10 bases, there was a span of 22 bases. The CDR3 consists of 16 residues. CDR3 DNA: TGTGCCAGCAGTGATCAGTTTGGCCCCCCTGTGTCGGAGCAGTTCTTC. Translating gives CASSDQFGPPVSEQFF.